Included here is one T cell receptor beta chain sequence, with context. Germline loops: CDR1 KGHSH, CDR2 LQKENI. With V trimmed by 5 bases and J by 4 bases, 6 bases remained unmatched. This CDR3 comprises 15 residues. The assay was immunoSEQ multiplex PCR, and TCRdb's table has in-frame clones only and misses some. The repertoire has approximately 1.4 million clones, approximately 98% of them found once; the top ten carry roughly 0.42%. This specimen belongs to a study of shared clonotypes between healthy human individuals. Input material: naive CD4+ T cells sorted from blood. Documented subset: CD45RA+ positively selected. This sequence was found in a man aged 25 to 40 in good health. The chain links TRBV18 to TRBJ2-1, with TRBD1 matching over 9 bases. The CDR3 DNA sequence: TGTGCCAGCTCAATCGACAGGGGGGTATACAATGAGCAGTTCTTC. Its translation is CASSIDRGVYNEQFF.